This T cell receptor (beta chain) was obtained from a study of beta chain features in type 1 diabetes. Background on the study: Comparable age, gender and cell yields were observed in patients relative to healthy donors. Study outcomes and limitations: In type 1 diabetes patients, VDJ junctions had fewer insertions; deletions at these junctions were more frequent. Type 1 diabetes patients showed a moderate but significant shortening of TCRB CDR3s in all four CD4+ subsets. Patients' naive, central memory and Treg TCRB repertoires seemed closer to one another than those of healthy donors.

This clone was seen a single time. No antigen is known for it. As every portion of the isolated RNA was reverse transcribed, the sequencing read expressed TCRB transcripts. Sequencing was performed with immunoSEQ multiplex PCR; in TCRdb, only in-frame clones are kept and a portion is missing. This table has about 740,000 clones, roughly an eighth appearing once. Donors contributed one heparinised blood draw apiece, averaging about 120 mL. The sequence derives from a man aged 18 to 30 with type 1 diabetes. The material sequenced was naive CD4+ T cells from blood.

CDR3 bases: TGTGCCAGCAGCTTAGGCGGAGGCGCAGATACGCAGTATTTT. Its protein product is CASSLGGGADTQYF. The chain carries TRBV7-6 and TRBJ2-3, with D perhaps matching TRBD2 (5 bases). The CDR3 has 14 residues. The germline V gene encodes CDR1 SGHVS and CDR2 FNYEAQ. V was shortened by 1 base and J by 4 bases, with 9 bases between the two germline ends.